The T cell receptor beta chain described here comes from a study of CD8 T cells in ankylosing spondylitis. Each CDR3 protein is one row after TCRdb ran MiXCR on the 5' RACE reads. The sample has some 70,000 distinct CDR3 sequences, over 4% seen once. This CDR3 has 15 amino acids. Trimming at V came to 2 bases and at J to 6 bases, leaving 7 bases not matched to a gene. Germline CDR1 and CDR2: MNHEY and SMNVEV (reference sequence). This clonotype has a count of ten or more. Sequenced sample: blood, either unsorted or a sorted T cell fraction (not recorded which). The receptor's source is a male donor with ankylosing spondylitis or in good health (not recorded which). V usage is TRBV27 and J usage is TRBJ1-5, with 7 bases that match TRBD1. Here the CDR3 reads CASSLKGGSGQPQHF. The CDR3 DNA reads as TGTGCCAGCAGTTTAAAAGGGGGCTCAGGTCAGCCCCAGCATTTT.